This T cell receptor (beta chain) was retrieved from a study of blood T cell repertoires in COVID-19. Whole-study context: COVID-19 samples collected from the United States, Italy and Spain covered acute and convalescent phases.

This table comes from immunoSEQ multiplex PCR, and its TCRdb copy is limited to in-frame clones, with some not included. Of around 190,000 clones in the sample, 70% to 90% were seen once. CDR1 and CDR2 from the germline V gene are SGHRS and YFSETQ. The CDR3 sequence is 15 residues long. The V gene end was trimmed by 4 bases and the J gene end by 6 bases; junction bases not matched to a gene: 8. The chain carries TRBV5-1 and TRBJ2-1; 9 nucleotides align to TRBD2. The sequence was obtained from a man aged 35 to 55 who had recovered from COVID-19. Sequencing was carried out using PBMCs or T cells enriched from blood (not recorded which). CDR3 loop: CASSARLAVGNEQFF. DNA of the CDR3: TGCGCCAGCAGCGCCCGACTAGCGGTGGGCAATGAGCAGTTCTTC.